This T cell receptor (beta chain) emerged from a study of human T cells and chemical hapten exposure. Study context: Weekly diphenylcyclopropenone doses were given to patients' scalps across the roughly 25-week study. Findings and caveats of the study: Sensitizing with DPC caused no change in TCRs above 1 in 1000 frequency.

A single record per CDR3 protein comes from TCRdb applying MiXCR to the RACE reads. The repertoire holds around 120,000 distinct CDR3 sequences, with about 13% as singletons. Noted time point: patch test 1, 2 weeks after DPC sensitization. Treatment given: therapeutic diphenylcyclopropenone sensitization with weekly scalp DPC. Researchers extracted total RNA from unfractionated whole blood. Note on this clonotype: Its antigen is currently unknown.

The germline V and J ends were trimmed by 0 bases and 6 bases, with 17 bases remaining between them. The CDR3 is 16 residues long. Germline V gives CDR1 DFQATT, CDR2 SNEGSKA (reference sequence). The sample was whole blood, taken in connection with sensitization to the hapten diphenylcyclopropenone (DPC). The chain couples TRBV20-1 to TRBJ2-2, with D possibly called TRBD1 or TRBD2 (5 bases each). This receptor was obtained from a man younger than 30 with alopecia areata. Some clones in this sample may be carry-over from other donors' samples. The CDR3 DNA reads as TGCAGTGCTAGAGAACCGGGACCAATATGGCCCGGGGAGCTGTTTTTT. Translating gives CSAREPGPIWPGELFF.